The 13 T cell receptor beta chains listed next were all sequenced from one sample in a study. TCRdb analysed the RT-PCR reads with MiXCR anew, one entry per CDR3 protein. The data hold hundreds of thousands of distinct CDR3 sequences, with around 14% observed a single time. The sample consisted of memory CD4+ T cells from blood. These receptors originate from a female donor in good health, serving as a healthy control.

J is TRBJ2-7 and V is TRBV20-1; D gene ambiguous. The V end was cut by 5 bases, the J end by 5 bases, with 16 bases between. The CDR3 is made up of 13 amino acids. The germline V gene encodes CDR1 DFQATT and CDR2 SNEGSKA (reference sequence). CDR3 in amino acids: CSALPGHFDEQYF. For the CDR3, the DNA is TGCAGTGCTCTCCCGGGCCACTTCGACGAGCAGTACTTC.

This clonotype is a singleton in its sample. The J gene is TRBJ1-4, the V gene TRBV5-1, with 7 bases lining up with TRBD1. Germline V gene data show CDR1 as SGHRS and CDR2 as YFSETQ. V gave up 4 bases and J gave up 10 bases; unmatched junction bases: 31. This CDR3 has 21 residues. The CDR3 protein is CASSQTGLGTGVSRDGGKLFF. DNA of the CDR3: TGCGCCAGCAGCCAGACAGGGTTGGGCACCGGGGTCTCGCGCGACGGAGGAAAACTGTTTTTT.

J is TRBJ1-2 and V is TRBV6-6, with 8 bases that match TRBD1. Germline V gene sequence: CDR1 MNHNY, CDR2 SVGAGI (reference sequence). V shed 6 bases, J shed 7 bases, and the junction held 7 bases outside the gene matches. The CDR3 sequence is 13 residues long. CDR3 sequence: CASSSDREGGYTF. The CDR3 bases are TGTGCCAGCAGCTCGGACAGGGAAGGTGGCTACACCTTC.

The chain uses TRBV29-1 and TRBJ1-1; 7 bases map to TRBD1. The germline gives CDR1 SQVTM, CDR2 ANQGSEA. The CDR3 consists of 17 residues. The trim removed 5 bases at V and 7 bases at J, leaving 22 bases unmatched. The CDR3 DNA follows: TGCAGCGTTTCCACAGGGGCATCTATGGTTAGGTCTAGTGAAGCTTTCTTT. Encoded protein: CSVSTGASMVRSSEAFF.

This clonotype showed up many times. V usage is TRBV7-2 and J usage is TRBJ2-5; possible D gene TRBD1, 5 bases. V was shortened by 2 bases and J by 2 bases, with 12 bases between the two germline ends. Germline assignment: CDR1 SGHTA and CDR2 FQGNSA. This CDR3 region has 15 residues. The CDR3 spells CASSLQGAGQETQYF. The CDR3, as DNA: TGTGCCAGCAGCTTACAGGGTGCAGGGCAAGAGACCCAGTACTTC.

This clonotype was detected only a few times. V gene TRBV20-1 combines with J gene TRBJ2-1; D ambiguous. CDR1 DFQATT and CDR2 SNEGSKA come from the germline V gene (reference sequence). The ends were cut back, 6 bases at V and 3 bases at J, with 9 bases in the middle. The CDR3 spans 12 residues. As DNA, the CDR3 is TGCAGTGCGCAAGTCCGCTACAATGAGCAGTTCTTC. Translated: CSAQVRYNEQFF.

This clonotype appeared many times. The rearrangement uses TRBV7-9 and TRBJ2-1; 13 bases fit TRBD2. The CDR3 length is 20 residues. V was pared by 2 bases and J by 4 bases, with 14 bases of the junction left unmatched. Germline lookup yields CDR1 SEHNR and CDR2 FQNEAQ (reference sequence). The chain's CDR3 is CASSLYRWTSGSLGYNEQFF. Written as DNA, the CDR3 is TGTGCCAGCAGCTTATATCGTTGGACTAGCGGGAGCTTGGGGTACAATGAGCAGTTCTTC.

In this sample, this clonotype turned up a few times. The V and J genes are TRBV7-2 and TRBJ1-2; tentatively, D is TRBD1 (5 bases). This CDR3 has 16 residues. The germline V and J ends were trimmed by 5 bases and 1 base, with 17 bases remaining between them. Germline values: CDR1 SGHTA, CDR2 FQGNSA. In nucleotides, the CDR3 is TGTGCCAGCAGCCCTTGGGCGGAGGGGATTAACTATGGCTACACCTTC. It yields the protein CASSPWAEGINYGYTF.

This clonotype has more than one count but fewer than ten. The rearrangement joins TRBV7-3 to TRBJ2-3, with 7 bases matching TRBD2. Trimming cost V 6 bases and J 2 bases; bases outside gene matches: 11. CDR3 size: 16 residues. Per the germline V gene, CDR1 is SGHTA and CDR2 is FQGTGA. CDR3 residues: CASSRGSGTLTDTQYF. The CDR3 nucleotides are TGTGCCAGCAGTAGAGGGAGCGGGACCCTCACAGATACGCAGTATTTT.

This clonotype was detected ten times or more. V usage is TRBV7-9 and J usage is TRBJ2-2; 8 bases are a match to TRBD2. This CDR3 comprises 18 residues. The V segment lost 1 base and the J segment 5 bases; nucleotides outside the gene matches: 12. Germline V gene sequence: CDR1 SEHNR, CDR2 FQNEAQ (reference sequence). The CDR3 reads CASSLVTAGALPTGELFF. Written as DNA, the CDR3 is TGTGCCAGCAGCTTAGTTACAGCGGGGGCCCTCCCGACCGGGGAGCTGTTTTTT.

The V call is TRBV28, the J call TRBJ2-7, with 7 bases aligning to TRBD1. CDR1 and CDR2 (germline): MDHEN, SYDVKM. CDR3 length: 15 amino acids. The junction had 8 bases not matched to a gene; V was cut back by 4 bases and J by 2 bases. CDR3 in amino acids: CASSYRGLKPYEQYF. Here the CDR3 DNA reads TGTGCCAGCAGTTACAGGGGTCTGAAACCCTACGAGCAGTACTTC.

This clonotype has ten or more counts. The J gene is TRBJ2-7, the V gene TRBV29-1; the D is unclear. V was clipped by 2 bases and J by 6 bases, with 11 bases between them. Per the germline V gene, CDR1 is SQVTM and CDR2 is ANQGSEA. The CDR3 consists of 12 residues. The DNA of the CDR3 is TGCAGCGTTGAACCGTACGGCGGCGAGCAGTACTTC. Amino acid sequence: CSVEPYGGEQYF.

The chain recombines TRBV5-8 with TRBJ2-3; 7 positions match TRBD2. The CDR3 consists of 16 residues. V was pared by 3 bases and J by 2 bases, with 9 bases of the junction left unmatched. Germline assignment: CDR1 SGHTS and CDR2 YDEGEE. The CDR3 region has the DNA TGTGCCAGCAGCTCCCTTAGCGGGCAAGACACAGATACGCAGTATTTT. This sequence encodes CASSSLSGQDTDTQYF.